Presented here are 11 T cell receptor beta chains from one specimen sequenced in a study of T-cell reconstitution after alpha-beta-depleted transplantation in children. Unique molecular identifiers were incorporated when the TCRbeta library was constructed. TCRdb passed the PCR reads through MiXCR, listing each CDR3 protein once. In the table there are 700,000 to 950,000 distinct CDR3 sequences, less than 20% of which are singletons. The sample in question was PBMCs, mostly from graft donor cells, obtained 360 days after TCRalphabeta/CD19-depleted stem cell transplant. The receptor source for this set is a male patient aged 10 to 17 who had a stem cell transplant for acute lymphoblastic leukemia, so the T cells may come from the graft donor.

The gene calls are TRBV27 and TRBJ1-2; TRBD1 matches 7 bases. Germline V gene data show CDR1 as MNHEY and CDR2 as SMNVEV (reference sequence). Trimming cost V 5 bases and J 4 bases; bases outside gene matches: 4. This CDR3 comprises 13 residues. In DNA, the CDR3 is TGTGCCAGCAGTCAGGGACAGTTCTATGGCTACACCTTC. Its translation: CASSQGQFYGYTF.

The chain carries TRBV7-8 and TRBJ2-2; the D is unclear. Germline CDR1 is SGHVS and CDR2 is FQNEAQ. The CDR3 is 16 residues long. V was pared by 4 bases and J by 0 bases, with 12 bases between. DNA for the CDR3: TGTGCCAGCAGCTCTACTCGGATTGCGAACACCGGGGAGCTGTTTTTT. This sequence encodes CASSSTRIANTGELFF.

This clonotype has just a few counts. This chain connects TRBV4-1 to TRBJ2-7; D call uncertain. The CDR3 is 16 amino acids. Trimming took 1 base from V and 0 from J, leaving 13 bases between them. CDR1 is MGHRA, CDR2 YSYEKL, per germline. CDR3 DNA sequence: TGCGCCAGCAGCCAAGGCCAGAGCGTGAGCTCCTACGAGCAGTACTTC. Translated: CASSQGQSVSSYEQYF.

This chain joins TRBV7-6 and TRBJ2-1, with 8 bases aligning to TRBD2. This CDR3 is built from 14 residues. Unmatched junction bases numbered 7, after V lost 3 bases and J lost 9 bases. CDR1 and CDR2 from the germline V gene are SGHVS and FNYEAQ. The CDR3 coding sequence is TGTGCCAGCAGCTTGGTGATAGCGGGATCTGAGCAGTTCTTC. Translating gives CASSLVIAGSEQFF. Using reference TRBV7-6 and TRBJ2-1 for the parts outside the CDR3, the full variable domain is GAGVSQSPRYKVTKRGQDVALRCDPISGHVSLYWYRQALGQGPEFLTYFNYEAQQDKSGLPNDRFSAERPEGSISTLTIQRTEQRDSAMYRCASSLVIAGSEQFFGPGTRLTVL.

V is TRBV5-1 and J is TRBJ2-1; 9 nucleotides line up with TRBD1. Germline V CDR1 and CDR2: SGHRS, YFSETQ. Trimming took 0 bases from V and 3 from J; bases not matched to a gene: 7. The CDR3 runs to 17 residues. The CDR3 DNA is TGCGCCAGCAGCTTGGATAGGGGGGGACAGGGCTACAATGAGCAGTTCTTC. This translates into CASSLDRGGQGYNEQFF.

CDR3 sequence (DNA): TGTGCCAGCAGCCCGCGGACAGGGCGGGGCACTGAAGCTTTCTTT. It encodes CASSPRTGRGTEAFF. The chain employs TRBV14 and TRBJ1-1; 8 bases agree with TRBD1. J was trimmed by 4 bases and V by 4 bases; bases with no gene match: 8. Germline assignment: CDR1 SGHDN and CDR2 FVKESK. The CDR3 is 15 residues long.

The CDR3 DNA sequence: TGTGCCAGCAGCCAAGCCTATTTGCGAGGAACCGGGGAGCTGTTTTTT. It encodes CASSQAYLRGTGELFF. V gene TRBV6-1 combines with J gene TRBJ2-2, with unresolved D. The CDR3 sequence is 16 residues long. Trimming took 6 bases from V and 5 from J, leaving 19 bases between them. Germline assignment: CDR1 MNHNS and CDR2 SASEGT.

V and J are TRBV10-2 and TRBJ2-7; 14 bases are a match to TRBD2. CDR3 length: 14 amino acids. V dropped 8 bases and J dropped 7; count of bases not matched to a gene: 7. The germline V gene encodes CDR1 WSHSY and CDR2 SAAADI. In DNA, the CDR3 is TGCGCCAGCTTGGATTGGACTAGCGGGAGGGAGCAGTACTTC. Translating gives CASLDWTSGREQYF.

This clonotype was observed a few times. The genes are TRBV12-5 and TRBJ1-1, with TRBD1 as a possible D gene (6 bases). V lost 2 bases and J lost 9, with 25 bases in between. This CDR3 contains 17 residues. The germline V gene encodes CDR1 LGHNT and CDR2 FRNRAP. The CDR3 reads CASGLSPLAGEHFKAFF. CDR3 in DNA: TGTGCTAGTGGTTTGTCACCCCTGGCAGGGGAACATTTTAAAGCTTTCTTT.

This clonotype showed up many times. The V call is TRBV12-3 or TRBV12-4, the J call TRBJ2-1; 11 bases fit TRBD1. This CDR3 spans 14 amino acids. With 5 bases clipped from V and 8 bases from J, the junction kept 5 bases outside the gene matches. The CDR3 DNA is TGTGCCAGCAGTATATCGGGACAGGGGGATGAGCAGTTCTTC. It encodes CASSISGQGDEQFF.

The rearrangement joins TRBV5-3 to TRBJ2-5, with 16 bases identical to TRBD2. TRBV5-3 is an ORF; its function is uncertain. J lost 3 bases, V lost 3 bases, and 14 bases had no gene match. The CDR3 runs to 20 residues. In nucleotides, the CDR3 is TGTGCCAGAAGCTCACGTACACCACGGGGGACTAGCGGGAGGGAAGAGACCCAGTACTTC. Protein product: CARSSRTPRGTSGREETQYF.